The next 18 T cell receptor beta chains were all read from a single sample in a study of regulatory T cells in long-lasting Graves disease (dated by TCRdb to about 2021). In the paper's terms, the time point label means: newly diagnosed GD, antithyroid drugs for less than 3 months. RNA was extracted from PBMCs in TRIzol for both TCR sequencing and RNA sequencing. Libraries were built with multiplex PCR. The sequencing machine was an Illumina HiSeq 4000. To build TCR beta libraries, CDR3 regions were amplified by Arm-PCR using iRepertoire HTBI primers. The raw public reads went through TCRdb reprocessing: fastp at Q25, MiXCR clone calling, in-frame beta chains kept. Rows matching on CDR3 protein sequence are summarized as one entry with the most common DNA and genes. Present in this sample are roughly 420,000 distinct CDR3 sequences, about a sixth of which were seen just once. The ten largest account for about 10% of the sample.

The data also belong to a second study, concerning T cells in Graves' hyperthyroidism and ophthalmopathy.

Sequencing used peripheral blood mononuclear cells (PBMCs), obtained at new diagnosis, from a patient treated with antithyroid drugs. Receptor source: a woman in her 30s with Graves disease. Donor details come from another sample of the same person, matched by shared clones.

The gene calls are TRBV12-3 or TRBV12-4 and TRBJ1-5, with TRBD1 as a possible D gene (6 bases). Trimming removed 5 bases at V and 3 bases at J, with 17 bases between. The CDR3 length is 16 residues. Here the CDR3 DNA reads TGTGCCAGCAGTAGAACCGGGGGGCGGGACAATCAGCCCCAGCATTTT. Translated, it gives CASSRTGGRDNQPQHF.

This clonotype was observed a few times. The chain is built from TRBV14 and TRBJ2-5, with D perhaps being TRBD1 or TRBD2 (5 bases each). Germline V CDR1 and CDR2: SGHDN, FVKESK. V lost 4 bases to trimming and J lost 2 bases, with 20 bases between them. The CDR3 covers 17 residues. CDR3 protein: CASSPENPGTHQETQYF. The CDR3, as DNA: TGTGCCAGCAGCCCCGAGAACCCCGGGACGCATCAAGAGACCCAGTACTTC.

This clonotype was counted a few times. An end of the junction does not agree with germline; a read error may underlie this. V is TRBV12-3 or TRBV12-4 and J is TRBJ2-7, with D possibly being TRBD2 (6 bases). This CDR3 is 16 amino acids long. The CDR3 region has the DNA TGTGCCGGCAGTCGTGACCGGGGACTTCACTCCTACGAGCAGTACTTC. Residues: CAGSRDRGLHSYEQYF.

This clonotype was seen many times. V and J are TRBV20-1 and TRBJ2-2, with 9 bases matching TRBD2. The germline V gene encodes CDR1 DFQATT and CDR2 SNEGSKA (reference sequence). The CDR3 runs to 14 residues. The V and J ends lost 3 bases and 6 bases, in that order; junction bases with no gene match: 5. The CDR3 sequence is CSASQREVAGELFF. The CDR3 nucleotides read TGCAGTGCTAGCCAGCGGGAGGTAGCCGGGGAGCTGTTTTTT.

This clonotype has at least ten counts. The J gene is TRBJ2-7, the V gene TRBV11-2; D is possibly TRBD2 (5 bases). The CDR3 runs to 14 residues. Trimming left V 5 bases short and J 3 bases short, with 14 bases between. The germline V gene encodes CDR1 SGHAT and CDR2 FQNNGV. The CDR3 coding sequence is TGTGCCAGCAGCCCCACTTACGCGGGCTACGAGCAGTACTTC. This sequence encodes CASSPTYAGYEQYF.

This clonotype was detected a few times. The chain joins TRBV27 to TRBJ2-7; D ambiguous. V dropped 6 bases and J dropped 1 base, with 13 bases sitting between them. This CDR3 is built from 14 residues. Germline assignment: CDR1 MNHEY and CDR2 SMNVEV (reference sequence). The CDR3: CASRQSVGSYEQYF. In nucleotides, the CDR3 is TGTGCCAGCAGGCAGTCAGTTGGGTCCTACGAGCAGTACTTC.

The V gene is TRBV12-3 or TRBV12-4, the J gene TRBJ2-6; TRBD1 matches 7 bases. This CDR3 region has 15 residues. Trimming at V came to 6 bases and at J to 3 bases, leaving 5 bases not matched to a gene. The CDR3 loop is CASSLRGHGANVLTF. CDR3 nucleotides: TGTGCCAGCAGCCTAAGGGGGCATGGGGCCAACGTCCTGACTTTC.

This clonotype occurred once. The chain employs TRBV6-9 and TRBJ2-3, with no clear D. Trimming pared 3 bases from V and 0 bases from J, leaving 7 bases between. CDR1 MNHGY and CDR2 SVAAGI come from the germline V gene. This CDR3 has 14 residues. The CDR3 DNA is TGTGCCAGCAGTTACCTGACTAGCACAGATACGCAGTATTTT. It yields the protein CASSYLTSTDTQYF.

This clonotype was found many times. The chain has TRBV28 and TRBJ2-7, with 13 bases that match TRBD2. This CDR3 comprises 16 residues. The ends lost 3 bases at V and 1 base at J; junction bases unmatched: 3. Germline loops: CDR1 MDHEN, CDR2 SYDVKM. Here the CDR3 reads CASSFPGLAGSYEQYF. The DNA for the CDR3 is TGTGCCAGCAGTTTTCCGGGACTAGCGGGATCCTACGAGCAGTACTTC.

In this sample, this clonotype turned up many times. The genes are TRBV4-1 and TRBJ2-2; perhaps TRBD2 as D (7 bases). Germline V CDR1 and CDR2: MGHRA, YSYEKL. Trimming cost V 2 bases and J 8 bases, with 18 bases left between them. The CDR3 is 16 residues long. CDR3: CASSQPISSGTGELFF. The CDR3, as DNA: TGCGCCAGCAGCCAACCCATCTCGAGCGGGACAGGGGAGCTGTTTTTT.

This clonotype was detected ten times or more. The CDR3 DNA is TGTGCCAGCGTGACCGGGACTAGCGGGAGACGGGCGGGTAATGAGCAGTTCTTC. Translated, it gives CASVTGTSGRRAGNEQFF. The rearrangement links TRBV28 to TRBJ2-1; 14 nucleotides match TRBD2. In germline, CDR1 is MDHEN, CDR2 SYDVKM. The CDR3 extends over 18 amino acids. V shed 8 bases and J 7 bases; nucleotides not matched to a gene: 16. The full variable domain, in which reference TRBV28 and TRBJ2-1 provide the parts outside the CDR3, is DVKVTQSSRYLVKRTGEKVFLECVQDMDHENMFWYRQDPGLGLRLIYFSYDVKMKEKGDIPEGYSVSREKKERFSLILESASTNQTSMYLCASVTGTSGRRAGNEQFFGPGTRLTVL.

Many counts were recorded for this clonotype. The CDR3 region has the DNA TGTGCCAGCAGTGAAGCTGGGGGCTGGAGCACCGGGGAGCTGTTTTTT. It yields the protein CASSEAGGWSTGELFF. This chain connects TRBV2 to TRBJ2-2, with D possibly matching TRBD1 (6 bases). The CDR3 has 16 amino acids. Trimming took 0 bases from V and 4 from J, leaving 12 bases between them. Germline CDR1 SNHLY, CDR2 FYNNEI.

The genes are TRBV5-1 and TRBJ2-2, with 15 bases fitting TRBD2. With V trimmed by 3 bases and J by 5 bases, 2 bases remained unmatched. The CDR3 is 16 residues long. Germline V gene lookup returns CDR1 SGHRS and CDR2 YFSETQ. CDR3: CASSWGLAGGTGELFF. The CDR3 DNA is TGCGCCAGCAGCTGGGGACTAGCGGGAGGTACCGGGGAGCTGTTTTTT.

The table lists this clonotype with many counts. CDR3 in amino acids: CASSLVVSGRPDEQFF. The CDR3 DNA sequence: TGTGCCAGCAGTTTGGTGGTAAGCGGGAGGCCCGATGAGCAGTTCTTC. The chain carries TRBV28 and TRBJ2-1; 9 bases match TRBD2. Germline-derived CDR1 and CDR2 are MDHEN and SYDVKM. This CDR3 is built from 16 residues. J lost 8 bases, V lost 3 bases, and 11 bases had no gene match. The complete variable domain, with remaining parts taken from reference TRBV28 and TRBJ2-1, reads DVKVTQSSRYLVKRTGEKVFLECVQDMDHENMFWYRQDPGLGLRLIYFSYDVKMKEKGDIPEGYSVSREKKERFSLILESASTNQTSMYLCASSLVVSGRPDEQFFGPGTRLTVL.

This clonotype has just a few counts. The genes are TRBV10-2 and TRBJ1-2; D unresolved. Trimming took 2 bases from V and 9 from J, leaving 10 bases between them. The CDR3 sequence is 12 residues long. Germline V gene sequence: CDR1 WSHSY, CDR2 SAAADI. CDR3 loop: CASSEGSTSYTF. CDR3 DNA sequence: TGCGCCAGCAGTGAGGGAAGTACGAGCTACACCTTC.

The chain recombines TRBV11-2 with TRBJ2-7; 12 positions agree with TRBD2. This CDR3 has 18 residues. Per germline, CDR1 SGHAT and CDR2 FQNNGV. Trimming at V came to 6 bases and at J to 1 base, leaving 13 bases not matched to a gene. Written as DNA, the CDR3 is TGTGCCAGCAGTCGTACACCTAGCGGGAGGGCCCGATCCTACGAGCAGTACTTC. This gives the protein CASSRTPSGRARSYEQYF.

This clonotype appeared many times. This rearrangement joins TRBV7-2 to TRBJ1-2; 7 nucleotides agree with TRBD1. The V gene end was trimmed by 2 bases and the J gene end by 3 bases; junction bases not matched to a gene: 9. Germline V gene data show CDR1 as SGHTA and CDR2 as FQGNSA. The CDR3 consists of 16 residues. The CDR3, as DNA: TGTGCCAGCAGCTTACCACAGGGGATTTGGGACTATGGCTACACCTTC. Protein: CASSLPQGIWDYGYTF.

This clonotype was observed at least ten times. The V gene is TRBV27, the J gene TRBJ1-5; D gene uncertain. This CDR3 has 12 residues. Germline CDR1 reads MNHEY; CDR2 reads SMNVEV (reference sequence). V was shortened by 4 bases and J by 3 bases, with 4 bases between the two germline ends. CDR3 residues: CASSWLNQPQHF. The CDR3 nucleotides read TGTGCCAGCAGTTGGCTCAATCAGCCCCAGCATTTT.